The 7 T cell receptor beta chains listed next were all sequenced from one sample in a study of cytomegalovirus exposure and HLA in healthy donors. Use of 60 Vbeta and 13 Jbeta primers characterized the PCR. Measured with immunoSEQ multiplex PCR; TCRdb has only the in-frame clones, and not every one. Of fewer than 90,000 clones in the sample, under 85% were seen once. The sequenced sample was PBMCs. The receptors were sampled from a male donor in good health and CMV-seronegative.

This clone appeared a few times. This chain joins TRBV6-6 and TRBJ1-1; D is ambiguous. Germline CDR1 is MNHNY and CDR2 is SVGAGI (reference sequence). The ends were cut back, 2 bases at V and 5 bases at J, with 6 bases in the middle. CDR3 size: 12 residues. This CDR3 reads CASSYAETEAFF. The CDR3 DNA sequence: TGTGCCAGCAGTTACGCGGAGACTGAAGCTTTCTTT.

The chain recombines TRBV28 with TRBJ1-1; 9 nucleotides align to TRBD1. The germline CDR1 and CDR2 sequences are MDHEN and SYDVKM. This CDR3 comprises 14 residues. Unmatched junction bases numbered 10, after V lost 8 bases and J lost 6 bases. The CDR3 DNA reads TGTGCCAGCTCTACAGGGGGCGCAGAGGCTGAAGCTTTCTTT. This translates into CASSTGGAEAEAFF.

This chain joins TRBV5-4 and TRBJ2-7; D remains unclear. Trimming cost V 1 base and J 5 bases, with 10 bases left between them. The CDR3 runs to 13 residues. Per germline, CDR1 SGHNT and CDR2 YYREEE (reference sequence). CDR3: CASSLRQVDEQYF. The CDR3 bases are TGTGCCAGCAGCTTGAGGCAGGTGGACGAGCAGTACTTC.

The gene calls are TRBV7-2 and TRBJ1-1; 8 nucleotides line up with TRBD1. Per the germline V gene, CDR1 is SGHTA and CDR2 is FQGNSA. The CDR3 runs 13 residues. The trim removed 5 bases at V and 6 bases at J, leaving 5 bases unmatched. This CDR3 reads CASSQQGVAEAFF. The CDR3 region has the DNA TGTGCCAGCAGCCAACAGGGGGTCGCTGAAGCTTTCTTT.

V gene TRBV11-2 combines with J gene TRBJ2-7; 12 nucleotides agree with TRBD1. This CDR3 contains 17 residues. J was trimmed by 4 bases and V by 6 bases; bases with no gene match: 13. Germline V gene data show CDR1 as SGHAT and CDR2 as FQNNGV. CDR3 in DNA: TGTGCCAGCAGACCTGGGCCCGGGACAGGGGGCACGTACGAGCAGTACTTC. It codes for CASRPGPGTGGTYEQYF.

CDR3 coding DNA: TGTGCCAGCAGCTTACCTTACACCCAGCATTTT. Amino acids: CASSLPYTQHF. The chain joins TRBV5-8 to TRBJ1-5; no definite D call. The length of the CDR3 is 11 residues. V lost 2 bases, J lost 11 bases, and 8 bases lay in between. Germline values: CDR1 SGHTS, CDR2 YDEGEE.

The chain couples TRBV13 to TRBJ2-7, with D hard to call. The V end lost 0 bases, the J end lost 7 bases, and 10 bases lay between the germline ends. This CDR3 contains 13 residues. Germline V gives CDR1 PRHDT, CDR2 FYEKMQ (reference sequence). CDR3 in amino acids: CASSLGPSSEQYF. CDR3 nucleotides: TGTGCCAGCAGCTTAGGACCGAGCTCGGAGCAGTACTTC.